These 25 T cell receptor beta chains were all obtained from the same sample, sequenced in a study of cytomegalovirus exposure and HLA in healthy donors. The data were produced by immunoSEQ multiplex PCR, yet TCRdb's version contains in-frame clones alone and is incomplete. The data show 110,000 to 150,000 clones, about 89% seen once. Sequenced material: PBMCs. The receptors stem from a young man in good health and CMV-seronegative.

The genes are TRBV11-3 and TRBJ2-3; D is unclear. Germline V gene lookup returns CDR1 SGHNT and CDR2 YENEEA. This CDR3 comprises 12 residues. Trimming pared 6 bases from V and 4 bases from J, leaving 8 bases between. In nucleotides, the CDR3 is TGTGCCAGCAGTTCCGAGGCAGATACGCAGTATTTT. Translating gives CASSSEADTQYF.

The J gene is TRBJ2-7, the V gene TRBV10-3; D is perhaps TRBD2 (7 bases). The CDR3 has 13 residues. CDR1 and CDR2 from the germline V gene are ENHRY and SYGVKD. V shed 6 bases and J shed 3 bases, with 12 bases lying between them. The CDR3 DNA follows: TGTGCCATCAGCGGGGGGCGGTTCTACGAGCAGTACGTC. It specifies CAISGGRFYEQYV.

The CDR3 here is CASSQQAGEAYNEQFF. The CDR3 DNA reads as TGCGCCAGCAGCCAACAAGCGGGGGAAGCCTACAATGAGCAGTTCTTC. The chain uses TRBV4-3 and TRBJ2-1; 8 bases map to TRBD2. This CDR3 spans 16 amino acids. Germline V gene sequence: CDR1 LGHNA, CDR2 YSLEER. With 2 bases clipped from V and 2 bases from J, the junction kept 5 bases outside the gene matches.

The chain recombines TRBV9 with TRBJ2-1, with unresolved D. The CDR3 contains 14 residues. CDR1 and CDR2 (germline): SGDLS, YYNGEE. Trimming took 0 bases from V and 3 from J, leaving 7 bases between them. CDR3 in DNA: TGTGCCAGCAGCGTAGCGCGAGGCTACAATGAGCAGTTCTTC. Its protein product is CASSVARGYNEQFF.

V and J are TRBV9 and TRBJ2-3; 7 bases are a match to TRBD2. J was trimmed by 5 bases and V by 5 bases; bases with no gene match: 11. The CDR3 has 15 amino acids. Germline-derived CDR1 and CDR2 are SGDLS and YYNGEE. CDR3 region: CASRAGGSPRDTQYF. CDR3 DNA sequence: TGTGCCAGCAGGGCGGGCGGGAGTCCTAGAGATACGCAGTATTTT.

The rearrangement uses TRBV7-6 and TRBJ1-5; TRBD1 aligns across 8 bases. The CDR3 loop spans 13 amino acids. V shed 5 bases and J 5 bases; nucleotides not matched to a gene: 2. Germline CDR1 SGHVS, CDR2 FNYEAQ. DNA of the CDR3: TGTGCCAGCAGCGAGGACAGGGATCAGCCCCAGCATTTT. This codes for CASSEDRDQPQHF.

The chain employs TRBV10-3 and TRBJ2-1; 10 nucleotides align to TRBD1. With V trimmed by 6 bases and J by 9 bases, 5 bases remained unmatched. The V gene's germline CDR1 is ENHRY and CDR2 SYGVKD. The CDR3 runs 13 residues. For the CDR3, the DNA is TGTGCCATCAGGCGACAGGGGGCTGGTGAGCAGTTCTTC. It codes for CAIRRQGAGEQFF.

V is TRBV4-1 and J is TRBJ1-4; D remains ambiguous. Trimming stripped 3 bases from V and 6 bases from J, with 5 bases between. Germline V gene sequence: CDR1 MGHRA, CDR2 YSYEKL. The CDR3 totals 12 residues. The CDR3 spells CASSHPYEKLFF. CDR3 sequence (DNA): TGCGCCAGCAGCCACCCCTATGAAAAACTGTTTTTT.

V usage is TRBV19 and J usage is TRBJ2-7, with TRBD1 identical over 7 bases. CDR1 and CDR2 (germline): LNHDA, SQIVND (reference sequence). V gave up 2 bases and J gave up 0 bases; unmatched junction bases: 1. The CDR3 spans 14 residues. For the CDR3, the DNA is TGTGCCAGTAGTATAAGGGACAGCTCCTACGAGCAGTACTTC. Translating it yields CASSIRDSSYEQYF.

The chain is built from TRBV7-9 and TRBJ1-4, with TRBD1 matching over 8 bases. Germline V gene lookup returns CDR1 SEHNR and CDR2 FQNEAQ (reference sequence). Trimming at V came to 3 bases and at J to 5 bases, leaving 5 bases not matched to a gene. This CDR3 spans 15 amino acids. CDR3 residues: CASSFRDRLNEKLFF. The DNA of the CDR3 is TGTGCCAGCAGCTTCCGGGACAGGCTAAATGAAAAACTGTTTTTT.

Written as DNA, the CDR3 is TGCGCCAGCAGCCCGTCGGGGGGCTACGAGCAGTACTTC. The encoded protein is CASSPSGGYEQYF. This chain connects TRBV5-1 to TRBJ2-7, with 7 bases lining up with TRBD2. The ends lost 4 bases at V and 3 bases at J; junction bases unmatched: 4. CDR1 SGHRS and CDR2 YFSETQ come from the germline V gene. This CDR3 region has 13 residues.

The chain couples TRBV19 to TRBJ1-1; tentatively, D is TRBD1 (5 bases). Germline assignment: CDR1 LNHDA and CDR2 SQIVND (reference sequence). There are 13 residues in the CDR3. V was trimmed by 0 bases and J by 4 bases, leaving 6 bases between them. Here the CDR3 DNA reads TGTGCCAGTAGTATAGAGGGGGGCACTGAAGCTTTCTTT. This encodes CASSIEGGTEAFF.

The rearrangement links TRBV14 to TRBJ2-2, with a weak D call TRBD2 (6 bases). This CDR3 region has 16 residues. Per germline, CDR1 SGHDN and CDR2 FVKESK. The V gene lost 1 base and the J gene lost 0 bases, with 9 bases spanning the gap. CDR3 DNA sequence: TGTGCCAGCAGCCAAGTTGGGGGGACGAACACCGGGGAGCTGTTTTTT. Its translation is CASSQVGGTNTGELFF.

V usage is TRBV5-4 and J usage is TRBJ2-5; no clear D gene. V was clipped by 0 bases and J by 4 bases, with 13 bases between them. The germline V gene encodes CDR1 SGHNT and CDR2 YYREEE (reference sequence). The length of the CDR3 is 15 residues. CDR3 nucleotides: TGTGCCAGCAGCTTGGCTGCTGGGTCGGGAGAGACCCAGTACTTC. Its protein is CASSLAAGSGETQYF.

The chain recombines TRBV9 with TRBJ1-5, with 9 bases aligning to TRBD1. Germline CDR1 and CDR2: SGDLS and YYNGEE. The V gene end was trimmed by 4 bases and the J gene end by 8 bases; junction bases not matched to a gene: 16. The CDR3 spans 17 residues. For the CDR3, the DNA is TGTGCCAGCAGCCCTCCTCGGACAGGGGCCCCGGTTGAGCCCCAGCATTTT. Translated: CASSPPRTGAPVEPQHF.

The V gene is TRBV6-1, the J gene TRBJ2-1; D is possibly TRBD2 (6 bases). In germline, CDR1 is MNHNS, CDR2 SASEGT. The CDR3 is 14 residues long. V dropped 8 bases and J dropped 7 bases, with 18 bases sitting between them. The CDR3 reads CASPPPGLTNEQFF. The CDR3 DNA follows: TGTGCCAGCCCTCCCCCGGGACTCACTAATGAGCAGTTCTTC.

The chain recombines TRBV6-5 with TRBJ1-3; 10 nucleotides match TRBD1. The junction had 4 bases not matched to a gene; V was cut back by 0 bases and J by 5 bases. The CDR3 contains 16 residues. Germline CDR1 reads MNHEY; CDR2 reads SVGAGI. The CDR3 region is CASSYSGQGTRNTIYF. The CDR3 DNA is TGTGCCAGCAGTTACTCGGGACAGGGGACGAGAAACACCATATATTTT.

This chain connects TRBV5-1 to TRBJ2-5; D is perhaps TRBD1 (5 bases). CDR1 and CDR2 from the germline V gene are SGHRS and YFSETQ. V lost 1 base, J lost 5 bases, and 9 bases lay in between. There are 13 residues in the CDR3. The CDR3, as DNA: TGCGCCAGCAGCTTGCAGGGTTTTGAGACCCAGTACTTC. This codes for CASSLQGFETQYF.

CDR3 DNA: TGTGCCAGCAGTTGGGGCGATCGCGGCCTAGCGGGGGAAACAGATACGCAGTATTTT. Translated, it gives CASSWGDRGLAGETDTQYF. The genes are TRBV27 and TRBJ2-3; TRBD2 matches at 10 bases. The CDR3 covers 19 residues. Unmatched junction bases numbered 16, after V lost 4 bases and J lost 3 bases. Germline V gene data show CDR1 as MNHEY and CDR2 as SMNVEV (reference sequence).

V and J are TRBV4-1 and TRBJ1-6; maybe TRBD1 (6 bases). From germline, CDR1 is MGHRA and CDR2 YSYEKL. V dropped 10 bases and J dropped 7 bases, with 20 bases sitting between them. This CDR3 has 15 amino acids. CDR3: CATSRGAGANSPLHF. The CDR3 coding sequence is TGCGCCACCTCACGGGGGGCAGGGGCAAATTCACCCCTCCACTTT.

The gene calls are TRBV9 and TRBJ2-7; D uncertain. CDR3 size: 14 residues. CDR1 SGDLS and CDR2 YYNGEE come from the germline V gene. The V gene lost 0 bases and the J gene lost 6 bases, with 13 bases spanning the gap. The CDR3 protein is CASSVAVLASEQYF. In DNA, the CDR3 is TGTGCCAGCAGCGTAGCTGTTCTCGCGTCCGAGCAGTACTTC.

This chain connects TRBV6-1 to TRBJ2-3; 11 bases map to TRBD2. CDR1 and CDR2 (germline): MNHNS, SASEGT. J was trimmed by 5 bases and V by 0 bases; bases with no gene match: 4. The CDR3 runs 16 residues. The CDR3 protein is CASSEATLAGGDTQYF. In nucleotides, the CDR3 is TGTGCCAGCAGTGAAGCAACGCTAGCGGGGGGAGATACGCAGTATTTT.

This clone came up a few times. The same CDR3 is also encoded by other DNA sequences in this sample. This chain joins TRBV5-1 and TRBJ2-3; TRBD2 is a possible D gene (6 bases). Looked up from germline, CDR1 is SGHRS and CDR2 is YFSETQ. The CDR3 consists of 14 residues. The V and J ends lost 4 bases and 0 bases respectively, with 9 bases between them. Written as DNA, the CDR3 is TGCGCCAGCAGCGGAGGGTCTAGCACAGATACGCAGTATTTT. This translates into CASSGGSSTDTQYF.

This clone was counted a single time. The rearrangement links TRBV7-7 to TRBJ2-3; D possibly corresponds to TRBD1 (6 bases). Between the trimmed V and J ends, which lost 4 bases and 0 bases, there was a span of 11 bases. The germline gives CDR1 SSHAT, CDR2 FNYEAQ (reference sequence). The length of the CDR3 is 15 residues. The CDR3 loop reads CASSSVGGSTDTQYF. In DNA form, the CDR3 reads TGTGCCAGCAGCTCAGTTGGGGGCAGCACAGATACGCAGTATTTT.

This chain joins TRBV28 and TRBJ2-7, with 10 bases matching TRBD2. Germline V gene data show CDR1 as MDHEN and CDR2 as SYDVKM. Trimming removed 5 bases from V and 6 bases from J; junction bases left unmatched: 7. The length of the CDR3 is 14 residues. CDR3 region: CASSPSGRGPEQYV. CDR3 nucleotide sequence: TGTGCCAGCAGTCCCAGCGGGAGGGGCCCCGAGCAGTACGTC.